Presented here are 32 T cell receptor beta chains from one specimen sequenced in a study of CD8 T cells in Susac syndrome (dated by TCRdb to between 2018 and 2021). The method was the immunoSEQ multiplex PCR assay. RNA was extracted with the RNeasy kit and roughly 0.45 to 1 ug was reverse transcribed using random hexamers. The raw public reads went through TCRdb reprocessing: fastp at Q25, MiXCR clone calling, in-frame beta chains kept. For every CDR3 protein sequence, its rows merge into one entry that carries the most common genes and DNA. The sample profile shows roughly 120,000 distinct CDR3 sequences; roughly 93% of them were found once. 0.093% of the sample is held by the ten biggest clonotypes. The specimen was CD4+ T cells from PBMCs. Every receptor here comes from a human donor with multiple sclerosis.

V and J are TRBV5-4 and TRBJ1-5, with 7 bases aligning to TRBD1. CDR3 size: 15 residues. Germline V CDR1 and CDR2: SGHNT, YYREEE (reference sequence). V gave up 0 bases and J gave up 3 bases; unmatched junction bases: 3. The CDR3 loop is CASSLEDRVNQPQHF. Here the CDR3 DNA reads TGTGCCAGCAGCTTGGAAGACAGGGTCAATCAGCCCCAGCATTTT.

The chain carries TRBV2 and TRBJ2-3, with 7 bases aligning to TRBD1. Germline CDR1 and CDR2: SNHLY and FYNNEI. This CDR3 has 16 amino acids. With V trimmed by 5 bases and J by 1 base, 9 bases remained unmatched. In DNA, the CDR3 is TGTGCCAGCAGTCCCGACAGGGCTCAAGGCACAGATACGCAGTATTTT. Protein product: CASSPDRAQGTDTQYF.

The gene calls are TRBV11-2 and TRBJ2-2, with D perhaps TRBD1 (7 bases). The CDR3 runs 15 residues. Germline V gene data show CDR1 as SGHAT and CDR2 as FQNNGV. Trimming left V 4 bases short and J 5 bases short, with 14 bases between. The CDR3 reads CASSSQGGTTGELFF. The CDR3 nucleotides read TGTGCCAGCAGCTCTCAGGGGGGAACGACCGGGGAGCTGTTTTTT.

This clonotype was recorded once. The chain couples TRBV6-1 to TRBJ2-2; TRBD2 matches 11 bases. Germline CDR1 reads MNHNS; CDR2 reads SASEGT. V was pared by 10 bases and J by 1 base, with 14 bases of the junction left unmatched. The CDR3 is made up of 18 amino acids. The CDR3 is CAILGQLAGARNTGELFF. CDR3 sequence (DNA): TGTGCCATCCTTGGGCAACTAGCGGGGGCCAGGAACACCGGGGAGCTGTTTTTT.

This chain uses TRBV4-1 with TRBJ1-6; perhaps TRBD1 as D (5 bases). The germline gives CDR1 MGHRA, CDR2 YSYEKL. V lost 6 bases and J lost 6, with 15 bases in between. The CDR3 is made up of 15 amino acids. Written as DNA, the CDR3 is TGCGCCAGCAGAAGAGGGGCCCACTCTAATTCACCCCTCCACTTT. It is translated as CASRRGAHSNSPLHF.

CDR3 DNA: TGCGCCAGCAGCCTCACGGACAGAGCAGATACGCAGTATTTT. This sequence encodes CASSLTDRADTQYF. The chain is built from TRBV4-1 and TRBJ2-3; D possibly corresponds to TRBD1 (6 bases). CDR3 length: 14 amino acids. V lost 4 bases, J lost 4 bases, and 12 bases lay in between. Germline V CDR1 and CDR2: MGHRA, YSYEKL.

Written as DNA, the CDR3 is TGCGCCAGCAGCCGGGGACAGGGGGGCTACGAGCAGTACTTC. Protein product: CASSRGQGGYEQYF. The genes are TRBV5-1 and TRBJ2-7; TRBD1 aligns across 11 bases. The CDR3 has 14 amino acids. Per the germline V gene, CDR1 is SGHRS and CDR2 is YFSETQ. Trimming cost V 4 bases and J 3 bases; bases outside gene matches: 3. The whole variable domain, filled in from reference TRBV5-1 and TRBJ2-7, reads KAGVTQTPRYLIKTRGQQVTLSCSPISGHRSVSWYQQTPGQGLQFLFEYFSETQRNKGNFPGRFSGRQFSNSRSEMNVSTLELGDSALYLCASSRGQGGYEQYFGPGTRLTVT.

The chain couples TRBV5-1 to TRBJ2-5, with 14 bases that match TRBD2. Germline CDR1 is SGHRS and CDR2 is YFSETQ. This CDR3 region has 18 residues. The V segment lost 2 bases and the J segment 2 bases; nucleotides outside the gene matches: 8. The CDR3 sequence is CASSFGLAGGPRQETQYF. CDR3 coding DNA: TGCGCCAGCAGCTTCGGACTAGCGGGGGGCCCCAGACAAGAGACCCAGTACTTC.

The chain combines TRBV6-1 with TRBJ2-7; TRBD2 matches at 7 bases. The V gene end was trimmed by 7 bases and the J gene end by 0 bases; junction bases not matched to a gene: 6. Germline V lookup: CDR1 MNHNS, CDR2 SASEGT. This CDR3 contains 14 residues. The CDR3 spells CASTSRGYSYEQYF. The CDR3 coding sequence is TGTGCCAGCACCTCGCGGGGGTACTCCTACGAGCAGTACTTC.

This chain uses TRBV9 with TRBJ2-3; possible D gene TRBD1, 6 bases. Trimming removed 4 bases from V and 3 bases from J, with 12 bases in between. The CDR3 has 14 amino acids. CDR1 is SGDLS and CDR2 is YYNGEE in the germline V gene. The CDR3 nucleotides are TGTGCCAGCAGCCAAGGACAGAGGACAGATACGCAGTATTTT. Amino acid sequence: CASSQGQRTDTQYF. Based on the CDR3 plus reference TRBV9 and TRBJ2-3, the full variable domain is DSGVTQTPKHLITATGQRVTLRCSPRSGDLSVYWYQQSLDQGLQFLIQYYNGEERAKGNILERFSAQQFPDLHSELNLSSLELGDSALYFCASSQGQRTDTQYFGPGTRLTVL.

The V and J genes are TRBV5-1 and TRBJ2-1; 13 bases are a match to TRBD2. Germline loops: CDR1 SGHRS, CDR2 YFSETQ. The V segment lost 1 base and the J segment 1 base; nucleotides outside the gene matches: 2. This CDR3 spans 17 amino acids. The CDR3 DNA reads as TGCGCCAGCAGCTTGACTAGCGGGGGGGCTTCCTACAATGAGCAGTTCTTC. It codes for CASSLTSGGASYNEQFF.

The chain links TRBV4-1 to TRBJ2-5; 11 nucleotides agree with TRBD2. Germline CDR1 MGHRA, CDR2 YSYEKL. This CDR3 spans 16 amino acids. The trim removed 2 bases at V and 5 bases at J, leaving 7 bases unmatched. The CDR3 coding sequence is TGCGCCAGCAGCCAACTAGCGGGAGGACGAAGGGAGACCCAGTACTTC. Its protein product is CASSQLAGGRRETQYF.

The J gene is TRBJ1-1, the V gene TRBV5-1, with 7 bases lining up with TRBD1. J gave up 3 bases and V 4 bases, and 6 bases lay outside the gene matches. The CDR3 is 14 residues long. CDR1 and CDR2 (germline): SGHRS, YFSETQ. DNA of the CDR3: TGCGCCAGCAGCGCACAGGGGCAGGACACTGAAGCTTTCTTT. Its protein product is CASSAQGQDTEAFF.

The chain is built from TRBV6-4 and TRBJ2-1; 8 bases line up with TRBD2. Germline trimming cut 4 bases from V and 4 bases from J; bases unmatched to any gene: 3. The CDR3 has 14 residues. In germline, CDR1 is MRHNA, CDR2 SNTAGT. Written as DNA, the CDR3 is TGTGCCAGCAGTGCGGGGACTAGGTACAATGAGCAGTTCTTC. This codes for CASSAGTRYNEQFF.

CDR3 nucleotide sequence: TGTGCCAGCAGTGAATCCGGGTGGGAGGTCAACTATGGCTACACCTTC. Translated: CASSESGWEVNYGYTF. The V and J genes are TRBV6-1 and TRBJ1-2; D not resolved. Trimming took off 2 bases at V and 2 bases at J, with 15 bases between the two ends. Germline lookup yields CDR1 MNHNS and CDR2 SASEGT. The CDR3 covers 16 residues.

This rearrangement joins TRBV30 to TRBJ2-2; possible D gene TRBD1, 7 bases. The V end was cut by 0 bases, the J end by 5 bases, with 13 bases between. This CDR3 has 15 residues. The V gene's germline CDR1 is GTSNPN and CDR2 SVGIG (reference sequence). Here the CDR3 reads CAWSVRTGGTGELFF. In DNA form, the CDR3 reads TGTGCCTGGAGTGTAAGGACAGGAGGGACCGGGGAGCTGTTTTTT.

V gene TRBV6-2 or TRBV6-3 combines with J gene TRBJ2-3; a possible D gene is TRBD2 (6 bases). V was clipped by 8 bases and J by 0 bases, with 12 bases between them. The CDR3 runs 14 residues. The germline V gene encodes CDR1 MNHEY and CDR2 SVGEGT. CDR3 loop: CASVEGTSTDTQYF. The CDR3 region has the DNA TGTGCCAGCGTGGAGGGTACTAGCACAGATACGCAGTATTTT.

The chain employs TRBV10-3 and TRBJ1-5; 9 bases map to TRBD1. Germline-derived CDR1 and CDR2 are ENHRY and SYGVKD. Unmatched junction bases numbered 4, after V lost 7 bases and J lost 6 bases. The CDR3 loop spans 13 amino acids. The DNA for the CDR3 is TGTGCCATCACCCCGGGACAGGGTCAGCCCCAGCATTTT. Translating gives CAITPGQGQPQHF.

This clonotype was picked up one time. The V gene is TRBV7-3, the J gene TRBJ2-1; D not certain. Trimming took off 5 bases at V and 9 bases at J, with 11 bases between the two ends. This CDR3 has 12 residues. CDR1 is SGHTA and CDR2 is FQGTGA in the germline V gene. The CDR3 bases are TGTGCCAGCAGCCCTGGCTCTGTTGAGCAGTTCTTC. It is translated as CASSPGSVEQFF.

The CDR3 is CAWSGTESSYEQYF. The CDR3 DNA reads TGTGCCTGGAGTGGGACCGAGAGCTCCTACGAGCAGTACTTC. The chain is built from TRBV30 and TRBJ2-7; D gene unclear. CDR3 length: 14 amino acids. Germline CDR1 reads GTSNPN; CDR2 reads SVGIG (reference sequence). V was shortened by 1 base and J by 0 bases, with 10 bases between the two germline ends.

CDR3 sequence (DNA): TGCGCCAGCAGCCAAGATATGGGGGGGCAGACCACAGATACGCAGTATTTT. Translated: CASSQDMGGQTTDTQYF. This rearrangement joins TRBV4-1 to TRBJ2-3; possible D gene TRBD2, 7 bases. The CDR3 covers 17 residues. Trimming removed 0 bases from V and 2 bases from J, with 15 bases in between. Germline CDR1 and CDR2: MGHRA and YSYEKL.

The chain uses TRBV24-1 and TRBJ1-2; maybe TRBD1 (6 bases). Germline V lookup: CDR1 KGHDR, CDR2 SFDVKD. Trimming took off 3 bases at V and 4 bases at J, with 11 bases between the two ends. The CDR3 has 14 amino acids. CDR3 protein: CATSDPGQTYGYTF. Written as DNA, the CDR3 is TGTGCCACCAGTGATCCCGGACAGACCTATGGCTACACCTTC.

This sequence joins TRBV30 and TRBJ1-6, with D maybe TRBD1 (5 bases). The CDR3 runs 14 residues. CDR1 GTSNPN and CDR2 SVGIG come from the germline V gene (reference sequence). Trimming left V 1 base short and J 4 bases short, with 8 bases between. CDR3: CAWSAGRYNSPLHF. As DNA, the CDR3 is TGTGCCTGGAGTGCGGGGCGGTATAATTCACCCCTCCACTTT. The full variable domain, rest sourced from reference TRBV30 and TRBJ1-6, is SQTIHQWPATLVQPVGSPLSLECTVEGTSNPNLYWYRQAAGRGLQLLFYSVGIGQISSEVPQNLSASRPQDRQFILSSKKLLLSDSGFYLCAWSAGRYNSPLHFGNGTRLTVT.

The V gene is TRBV5-1, the J gene TRBJ2-1; D is ambiguous. V gave up 2 bases and J gave up 7 bases, with 19 bases separating them. The CDR3 runs to 16 residues. Germline V gives CDR1 SGHRS, CDR2 YFSETQ. The CDR3 reads CASSFETVALGNEQFF. The CDR3 coding sequence is TGCGCCAGCAGCTTCGAGACGGTTGCATTGGGGAATGAGCAGTTCTTC.

This clonotype was seen more than once but under ten times. This chain connects TRBV7-2 to TRBJ1-6; the D is unclear. The V gene's germline CDR1 is SGHTA and CDR2 FQGNSA. The CDR3 is made up of 13 amino acids. V dropped 1 base and J dropped 8 bases, with 6 bases sitting between them. CDR3 protein: CASSLEVYSPLHF. The CDR3 nucleotides read TGTGCCAGCAGCTTAGAGGTCTATTCACCCCTCCACTTT. The full variable domain, in which reference TRBV7-2 and TRBJ1-6 provide the parts outside the CDR3, is GAGVSQSPSNKVTEKGKDVELRCDPISGHTALYWYRQSLGQGLEFLIYFQGNSAPDKSGLPSDRFSAERTGGSVSTLTIQRTQQEDSAVYLCASSLEVYSPLHFGNGTRLTVT.

The V call is TRBV6-1, the J call TRBJ1-2; D may be TRBD1 (6 bases). V dropped 5 bases and J dropped 3 bases, with 16 bases sitting between them. CDR3 length: 15 amino acids. The germline V gene encodes CDR1 MNHNS and CDR2 SASEGT. CDR3 DNA: TGTGCCAGCAGTCCGAGGGGGGGGTTTGACTATGGCTACACCTTC. It is translated as CASSPRGGFDYGYTF.

The genes are TRBV28 and TRBJ2-7, with D possibly being TRBD1 (6 bases). Deletions cut 6 bases from V and 5 bases from J, with 14 bases between. CDR1 is MDHEN and CDR2 is SYDVKM in the germline V gene. The length of the CDR3 is 13 residues. The CDR3 spells CASRPTGKHEQYF. Written as DNA, the CDR3 is TGTGCCAGCAGACCCACAGGGAAGCACGAGCAGTACTTC.

As DNA, the CDR3 is TGTGCCAGCAGTTTAAGGGCAGCCTACTACGAGCAGTACTTC. Its protein product is CASSLRAAYYEQYF. The genes are TRBV27 and TRBJ2-7; no definite D call. V was cut by 2 bases and J by 3 bases, with 11 bases left in between. The germline V gene has CDR1 MNHEY and CDR2 SMNVEV (reference sequence). CDR3 length: 14 amino acids.

The chain carries TRBV5-6 and TRBJ2-4; a possible D gene is TRBD2 (7 bases). The CDR3 totals 14 residues. The germline V gene encodes CDR1 SGHDT and CDR2 YYEEEE. The ends were cut back, 2 bases at V and 5 bases at J, with 11 bases in the middle. This chain's CDR3 is CASSLRGAENIQYF. For the CDR3, the DNA is TGTGCCAGCAGCTTACGGGGGGCCGAAAACATTCAGTACTTC.

The J gene is TRBJ2-5, the V gene TRBV12-3 or TRBV12-4; a weak D match, TRBD2 (6 bases). With 6 bases removed from V and 3 bases from J, the gap between germline ends came to 17 bases. The CDR3 has 15 amino acids. The CDR3, as DNA: TGTGCCAGCAGCCCCTCGGGCGGGATGGAAGAGACCCAGTACTTC. Protein product: CASSPSGGMEETQYF.

The chain is built from TRBV20-1 and TRBJ1-4; tentative D call: TRBD1 (5 bases). V dropped 1 base and J dropped 8 bases, with 17 bases sitting between them. The CDR3 spans 15 residues. CDR1 is DFQATT and CDR2 is SNEGSKA in the germline V gene (reference sequence). The CDR3, as DNA: TGCAGTGCTAGAGCCCCAGGGCTAAATGCGGAAAAACTGTTTTTT. Encoded protein: CSARAPGLNAEKLFF.

J is TRBJ1-6 and V is TRBV20-1, with unresolved D. Germline V gene sequence: CDR1 DFQATT, CDR2 SNEGSKA (reference sequence). The CDR3 is 17 amino acids. V lost 2 bases, J lost 6 bases, and 20 bases lay in between. CDR3 sequence: CSARPAPGATTNSPLHF. The DNA of the CDR3 is TGCAGTGCTAGACCTGCACCGGGAGCCACTACTAATTCACCCCTCCACTTT.